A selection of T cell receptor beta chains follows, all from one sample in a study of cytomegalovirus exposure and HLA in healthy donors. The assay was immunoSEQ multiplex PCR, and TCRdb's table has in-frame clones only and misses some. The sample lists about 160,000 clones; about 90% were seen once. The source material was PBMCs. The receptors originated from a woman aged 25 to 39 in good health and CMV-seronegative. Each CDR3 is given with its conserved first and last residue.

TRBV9 CASSAADRVGSPLHF
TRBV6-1 CASSLRTEAFF
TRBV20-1 CSARVGAEAFF
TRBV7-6 CASSPREDYGYTF
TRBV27 CASSFPAVVTEAFF
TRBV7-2 CASSVAKNIQYF
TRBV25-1 CASSESEQGSAKNIQYF
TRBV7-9 CASSLVGLTGDSPLHF
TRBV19 CASSMVGDRDLEYEQYF
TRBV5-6 CASSLVPGQVGYTF
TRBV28 CASSPIGQGGYGYTF
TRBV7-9 CASSTGTSSYEQYF
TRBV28 CASRSARNTEAFF
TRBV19 CAARPTGAGVQPQHF
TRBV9 CASTRGSVTTTWSSTDTQYF
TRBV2 CASSGQGAGGNTIYF
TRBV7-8 CASRTGQLNTEAFF
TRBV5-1 CASSLFSYSEAFF